In its sample, the clone carrying this T cell receptor (beta chain) was seen once. Original methodology: Quantification of nucleated cells was approximated via reference gene primer amplification. TCRdb keeps only in-frame clones here, not all; method: immunoSEQ multiplex PCR. D and trimming come from the DNA, and the V and J calls and clone size come from that table. The sample includes just under 85,000 clones, roughly 86% seen only once; the top ten take under 8.5%. Looked up from germline, CDR1 is SGHVS and CDR2 is FQNEAQ. Trimming removed 3 bases from V and 4 bases from J, with 13 bases in between. There are 15 residues in the CDR3. The sample is drawn from a study of blood T cell repertoires in COVID-19. Study summary: Sources were T cells, B-cell-depleted T cells, or PBMCs; the material itself was cDNA or gDNA.

V and J are TRBV7-8 and TRBJ1-3; D is undetermined. This TCR derives from a man aged 80 or over with active or convalescent COVID-19. Sequenced sample: peripheral blood. CDR3 in DNA: TGTGCCAGCAGCTTGAGCAGCGGGAACGGAAACACCATATATTTT. Translation gives CASSLSSGNGNTIYF. Together with reference TRBV7-8 and TRBJ1-3, the CDR3 gives the full variable domain: GAGVSQSPRYKVAKRGQDVALRCDPISGHVSLFWYQQALGQGPEFLTYFQNEAQLDKSGLPSDRFFAERPEGSVSTLKIQRTQQEDSAVYLCASSLSSGNGNTIYFGEGSWLTVV.